What follows is one T cell receptor (beta chain) and its context. This clonotype was counted between two and nine times. Its specific antigen is unknown. No per-base quality is available; no much larger clone lies one base away. The data derive from a study of T-cell memory formation after mild COVID-19 (dated by TCRdb to the early 2020s). For the wider study: Most TCR sequence clusters were specific to one of the two donors. Longitudinal TCRalpha and TCRbeta repertoire sequencing tracked T-cell clones expanding and contracting after mild COVID-19 in a couple of donors. The cohort comprised two young, previously healthy adult volunteers, one female and one male.

Ficoll-Paque density gradient centrifugation was the method used to isolate PBMCs. Sequencing instrument: Illumina NovaSeq 6000. Using 5'RACE with constant-segment primers, TCRalpha and TCRbeta cDNA libraries were constructed, with sample barcodes and unique molecular identifiers added in the process. Trizol reagent was used to extract RNA from every sample. Amplification of the libraries took two PCR steps, and the second step added a second sample barcode plus Illumina TruSeq adapters. Sequencing of the libraries was done on an Illumina NovaSeq, producing 2 x 150 bp paired-end reads. The authors' analysis ran thus. Reads were demultiplexed and collapsed into UMI-guided consensus sequences with migec v1.2.7. Using mixcr v2.1.11, UMI consensuses were aligned to TRA and TRB V and J templates and then assembled into clonotypes. A clonotype was counted as expanded or contracted only if both edgeR and NoisET called the change significant, with noise models trained on biological replicates. edgeR calls used a false discovery rate-adjusted p below 0.01 and a log2 fold-change threshold of 1. As an exploratory analysis of dynamics, PCA with hierarchical clustering was applied to max-normalized trajectories of the 1000 most abundant clonotypes. Separately sequenced CD4+ and CD8+ repertoires were used to assign the CD4 or CD8 phenotype of responding clones. The public reads were reanalyzed by TCRdb: fastp trimming at Q25, MiXCR alignment, in-frame beta chains only. A single entry per CDR3 protein holds the most common genes and DNA from its merged rows. The V and J calls and clone size are TCRdb's, not the authors'. The sample table lists a few hundred thousand distinct CDR3 sequences, approximately 15% of them with a count of one. Clones ranked in the top ten supply about 22% of the sample.

General conclusions and limits of the study: Some responding clones were found in pre-infection memory, which suggests that pre-existing cross-reactive memory T cells took part in the SARS-CoV-2 response. From day 15 to 85, contracting clones showed balanced CD4/CD8 phenotypes, whereas a second wave of clones that expanded from day 15 to 37 leaned towards CD4+. Whether the second-wave clones peaking on day 37 were SARS-CoV-2 specific was not confirmed. Contracting CD4+ clones were found mainly in CM and EM memory subsets, while CD8+ clones were enriched in EMRA. The study included only two mild cases, and larger cohorts that include severe cases with pre-infection samples were judged to be necessary.

CDR1 and CDR2 were assigned from the germline V gene as SGHAT and FQNNGV. The cysteine opens and the phenylalanine closes a CDR3 of 13 amino acids. Only the CDR3 region is kept as DNA, spanning 39 bases read in frame from base 1. The trim is 4 bases for V and 8 bases for J, with a gap of 14 bases between the germline ends. This sequence originates from a man aged 18 to 30 who had mild COVID-19 (a few samples of this study predate the infection). The sample titles of this study are shuffled in the database, so cell type and time point are left out; the donor was told from shared clones. The sequenced sample consisted of PBMCs or a T cell subset sorted from them (not recorded which). Recombination joined TRBV11-2 with TRBJ1-2; the D segment could be TRBD1, given 6 matching bases. The encoded CDR3 is CASSSGQIWGYTF. The nucleotides are TGTGCCAGCAGCTCCGGACAGATTTGGGGCTACACCTTC.